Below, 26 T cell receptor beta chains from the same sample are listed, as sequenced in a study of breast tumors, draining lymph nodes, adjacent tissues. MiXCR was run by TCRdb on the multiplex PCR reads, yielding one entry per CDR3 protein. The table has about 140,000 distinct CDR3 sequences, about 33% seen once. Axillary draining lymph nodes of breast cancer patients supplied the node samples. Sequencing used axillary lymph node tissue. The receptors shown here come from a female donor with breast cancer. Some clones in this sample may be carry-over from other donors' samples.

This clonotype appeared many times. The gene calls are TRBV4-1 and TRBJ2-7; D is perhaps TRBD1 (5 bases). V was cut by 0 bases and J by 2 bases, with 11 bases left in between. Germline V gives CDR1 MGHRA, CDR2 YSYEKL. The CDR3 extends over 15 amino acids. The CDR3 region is CASSQDFRATYEQYF. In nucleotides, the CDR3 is TGCGCCAGCAGCCAAGACTTCAGGGCTACCTACGAGCAGTACTTC.

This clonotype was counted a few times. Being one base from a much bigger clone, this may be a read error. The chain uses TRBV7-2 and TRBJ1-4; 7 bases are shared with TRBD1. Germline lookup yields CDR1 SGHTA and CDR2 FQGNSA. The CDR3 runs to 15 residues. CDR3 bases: TGTGCCAGCACCCCAGGGGGGACAACTGATGAAAAACTGTTTTTT. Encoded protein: CASTPGGTTDEKLFF. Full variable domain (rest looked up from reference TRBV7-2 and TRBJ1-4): GAGVSQSPSNKVTEKGKDVELRCDPISGHTALYWYRQSLGQGLEFLIYFQGNSAPDKSGLPSDRFSAERTGGSVSTLTIQRTQQEDSAVYLCASTPGGTTDEKLFFGSGTQLSVL.

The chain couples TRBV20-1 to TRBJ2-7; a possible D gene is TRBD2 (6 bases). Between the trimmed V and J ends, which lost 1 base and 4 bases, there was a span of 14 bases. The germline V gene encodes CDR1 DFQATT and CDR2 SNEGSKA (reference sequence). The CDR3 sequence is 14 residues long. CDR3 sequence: CSARVRGGSYEQYF. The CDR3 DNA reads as TGCAGTGCTAGAGTTCGTGGGGGGTCGTACGAGCAGTACTTC.

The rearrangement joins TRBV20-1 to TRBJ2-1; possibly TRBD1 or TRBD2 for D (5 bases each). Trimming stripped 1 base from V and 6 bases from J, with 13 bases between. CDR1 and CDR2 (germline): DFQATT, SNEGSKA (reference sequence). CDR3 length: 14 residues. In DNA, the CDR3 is TGCAGTGCTAGAGGGACACCGGCGGGCAATGAGCAGTTCTTC. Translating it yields CSARGTPAGNEQFF.

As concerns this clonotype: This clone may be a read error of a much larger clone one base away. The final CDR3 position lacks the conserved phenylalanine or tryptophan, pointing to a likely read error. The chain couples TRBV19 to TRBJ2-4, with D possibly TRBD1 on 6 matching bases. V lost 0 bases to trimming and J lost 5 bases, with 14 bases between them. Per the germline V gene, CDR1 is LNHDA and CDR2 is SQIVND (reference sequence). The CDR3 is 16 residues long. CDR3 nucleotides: TGTGCCAGTAGTATAGAAGGCAGGGGTTATGAAAACATTCAGTACTCC. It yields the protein CASSIEGRGYENIQYS.

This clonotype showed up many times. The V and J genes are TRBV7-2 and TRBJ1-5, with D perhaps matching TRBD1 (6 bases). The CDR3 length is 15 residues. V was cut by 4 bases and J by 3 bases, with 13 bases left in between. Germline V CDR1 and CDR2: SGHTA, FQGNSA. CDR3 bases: TGTGCCAGCAGCTCTAATACAGGGAACAATCAGCCCCAGCATTTT. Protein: CASSSNTGNNQPQHF.

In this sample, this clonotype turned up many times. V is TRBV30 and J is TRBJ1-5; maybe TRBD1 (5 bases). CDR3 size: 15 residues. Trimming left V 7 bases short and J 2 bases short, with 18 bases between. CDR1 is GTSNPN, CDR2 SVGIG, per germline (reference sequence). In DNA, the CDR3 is TGTGCCTACACCCTTGGGCAGGGCGGCAATCAGCCCCAGCATTTT. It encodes CAYTLGQGGNQPQHF.

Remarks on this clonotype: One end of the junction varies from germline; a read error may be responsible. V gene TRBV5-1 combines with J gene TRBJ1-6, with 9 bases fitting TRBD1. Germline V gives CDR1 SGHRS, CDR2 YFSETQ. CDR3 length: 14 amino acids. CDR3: CASSQGQGYSPLHF. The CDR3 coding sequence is TGCGCCAGCAGCCAGGGACAGGGCTATTCCCCCCTCCACTTT.

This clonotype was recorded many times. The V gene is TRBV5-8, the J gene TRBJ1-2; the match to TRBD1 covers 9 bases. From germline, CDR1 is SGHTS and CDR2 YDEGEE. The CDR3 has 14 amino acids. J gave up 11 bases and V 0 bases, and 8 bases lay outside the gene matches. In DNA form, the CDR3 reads TGTGCCAGCAGCTTGGATCGCGGGACAGGGTGGTACACCTTC. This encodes CASSLDRGTGWYTF. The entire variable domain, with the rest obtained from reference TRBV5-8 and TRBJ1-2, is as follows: EAGVTQSPTHLIKTRGQQATLRCSPISGHTSVYWYQQALGLGLQFLLWYDEGEERNRGNFPPRFSGRQFPNYSSELNVNALELEDSALYLCASSLDRGTGWYTFGSGTRLTVV.

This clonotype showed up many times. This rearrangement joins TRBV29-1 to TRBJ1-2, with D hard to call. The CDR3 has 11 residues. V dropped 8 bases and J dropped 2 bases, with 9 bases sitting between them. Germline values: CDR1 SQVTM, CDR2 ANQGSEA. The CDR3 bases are TGCAGCATAACCACAAACTATGGCTACACCTTC. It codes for CSITTNYGYTF.

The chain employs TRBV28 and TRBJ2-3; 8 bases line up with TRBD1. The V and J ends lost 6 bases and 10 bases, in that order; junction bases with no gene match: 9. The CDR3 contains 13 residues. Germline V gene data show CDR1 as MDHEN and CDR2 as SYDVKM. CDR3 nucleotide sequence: TGTGCCAGCAGCCCCCGACAGGGGTTTGCGCAGTATTTT. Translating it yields CASSPRQGFAQYF.

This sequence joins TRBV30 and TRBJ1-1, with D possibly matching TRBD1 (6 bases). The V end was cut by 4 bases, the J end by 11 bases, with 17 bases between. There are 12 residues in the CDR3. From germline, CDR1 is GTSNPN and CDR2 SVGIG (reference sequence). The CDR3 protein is CAWTPGDWSAFF. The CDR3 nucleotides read TGTGCCTGGACACCAGGGGACTGGAGTGCTTTCTTT.

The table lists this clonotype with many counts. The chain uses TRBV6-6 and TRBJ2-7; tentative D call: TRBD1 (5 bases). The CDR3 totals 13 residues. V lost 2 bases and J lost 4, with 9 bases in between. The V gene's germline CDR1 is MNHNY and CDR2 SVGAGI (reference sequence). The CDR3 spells CASSYLQDYEQYV. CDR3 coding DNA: TGTGCCAGCAGTTACCTACAGGATTACGAGCAGTACGTC.

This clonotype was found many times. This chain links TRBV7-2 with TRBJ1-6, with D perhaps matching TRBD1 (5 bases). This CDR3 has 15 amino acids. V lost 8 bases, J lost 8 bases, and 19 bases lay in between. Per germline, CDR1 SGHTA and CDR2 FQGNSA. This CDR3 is CASDPGPFGYSPLHF. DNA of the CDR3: TGTGCCAGCGATCCAGGGCCATTCGGGTATTCACCCCTCCACTTT. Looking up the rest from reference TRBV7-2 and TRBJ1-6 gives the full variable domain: GAGVSQSPSNKVTEKGKDVELRCDPISGHTALYWYRQSLGQGLEFLIYFQGNSAPDKSGLPSDRFSAERTGGSVSTLTIQRTQQEDSAVYLCASDPGPFGYSPLHFGNGTRLTVT.

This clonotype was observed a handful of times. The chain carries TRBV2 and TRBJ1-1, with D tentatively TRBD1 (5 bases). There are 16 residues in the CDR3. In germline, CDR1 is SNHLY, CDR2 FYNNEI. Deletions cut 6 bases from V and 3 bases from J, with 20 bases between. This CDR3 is CASRIFNQGRHTEAFF. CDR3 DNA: TGTGCCAGCAGGATCTTTAATCAGGGTCGCCACACTGAAGCTTTCTTT.

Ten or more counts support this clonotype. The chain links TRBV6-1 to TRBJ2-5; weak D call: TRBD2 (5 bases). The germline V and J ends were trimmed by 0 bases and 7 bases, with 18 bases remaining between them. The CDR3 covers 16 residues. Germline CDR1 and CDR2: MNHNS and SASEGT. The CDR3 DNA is TGTGCCAGCAGTGAAGCGTGGTTCGGGGTGTCGGGGACCCAGTACTTC. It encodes CASSEAWFGVSGTQYF.

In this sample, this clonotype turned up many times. CDR3 loop: CASSHAGQISYNEQFF. The CDR3 DNA follows: TGTGCCAGCAGTCATGCGGGGCAGATCTCCTACAATGAGCAGTTCTTC. The chain has TRBV12-3 or TRBV12-4 and TRBJ2-1; possible D gene TRBD2, 6 bases. Trimming took 5 bases from V and 0 from J, leaving 14 bases between them. The CDR3 loop spans 16 amino acids.

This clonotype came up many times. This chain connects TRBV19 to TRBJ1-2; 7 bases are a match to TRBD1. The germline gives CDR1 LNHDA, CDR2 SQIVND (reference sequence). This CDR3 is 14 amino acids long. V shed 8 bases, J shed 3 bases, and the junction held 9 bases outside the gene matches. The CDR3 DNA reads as TGTGCCAGTCGGGACAGTTGGTTAGACTATGGCTACACCTTC. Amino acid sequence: CASRDSWLDYGYTF.

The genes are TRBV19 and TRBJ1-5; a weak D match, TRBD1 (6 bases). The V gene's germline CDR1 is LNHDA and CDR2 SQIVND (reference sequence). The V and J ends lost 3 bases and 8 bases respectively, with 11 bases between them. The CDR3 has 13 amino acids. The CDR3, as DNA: TGTGCCAGTAGTATCTCTAGGGGGGAGCCCCAGCATTTT. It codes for CASSISRGEPQHF.

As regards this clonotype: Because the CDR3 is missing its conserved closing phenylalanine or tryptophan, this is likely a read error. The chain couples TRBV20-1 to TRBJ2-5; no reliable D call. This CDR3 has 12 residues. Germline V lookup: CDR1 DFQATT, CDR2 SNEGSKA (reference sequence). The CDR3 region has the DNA TGCGGTGCCTTTCAAGGCCAAGAGACCCAGTACCTC. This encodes CGAFQGQETQYL.

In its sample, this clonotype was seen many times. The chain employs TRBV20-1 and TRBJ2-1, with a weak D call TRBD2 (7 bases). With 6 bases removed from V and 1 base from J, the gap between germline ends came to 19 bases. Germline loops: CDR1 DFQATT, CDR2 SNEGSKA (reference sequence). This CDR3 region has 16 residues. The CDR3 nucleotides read TGCAGTGCGCACTCTCGGCGGGGGCCGTCCTACAATGAGCAGTTCTTC. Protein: CSAHSRRGPSYNEQFF.

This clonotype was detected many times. In nucleotides, the CDR3 is TGTGCCAGCAGCTTAGGGGACGGGGGCCACAATGAGCAGTTCTTC. It yields the protein CASSLGDGGHNEQFF. The rearrangement uses TRBV7-9 and TRBJ2-1, with D possibly being TRBD1 or TRBD2 (6 bases each). Deletions cut 1 base from V and 5 bases from J, with 12 bases between. CDR3 length equals 15 residues. Looked up from germline, CDR1 is SEHNR and CDR2 is FQNEAQ (reference sequence).

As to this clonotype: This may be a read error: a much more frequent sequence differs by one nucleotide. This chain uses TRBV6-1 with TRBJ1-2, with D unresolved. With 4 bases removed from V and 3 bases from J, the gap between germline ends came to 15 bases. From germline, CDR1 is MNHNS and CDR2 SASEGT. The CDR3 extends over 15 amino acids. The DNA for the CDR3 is TGTGCCAGCAGTGCAAACGGAGCGGACTACTATGGCTACACCTTC. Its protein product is CASSANGADYYGYTF.

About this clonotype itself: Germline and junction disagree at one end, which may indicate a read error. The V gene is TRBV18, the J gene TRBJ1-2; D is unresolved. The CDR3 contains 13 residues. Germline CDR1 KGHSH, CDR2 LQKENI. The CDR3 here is CASSPQGDYGHTF. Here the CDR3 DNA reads TGTGCCAGCTCACCGCAAGGAGACTATGGCCACACCTTC.

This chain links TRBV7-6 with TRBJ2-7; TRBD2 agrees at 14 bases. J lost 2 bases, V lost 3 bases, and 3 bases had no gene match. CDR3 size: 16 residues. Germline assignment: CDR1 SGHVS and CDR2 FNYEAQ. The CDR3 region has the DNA TGTGCCAGCAGCTTGAGACTAGCGGGGGGGACCTACGAGCAGTACTTC. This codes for CASSLRLAGGTYEQYF.

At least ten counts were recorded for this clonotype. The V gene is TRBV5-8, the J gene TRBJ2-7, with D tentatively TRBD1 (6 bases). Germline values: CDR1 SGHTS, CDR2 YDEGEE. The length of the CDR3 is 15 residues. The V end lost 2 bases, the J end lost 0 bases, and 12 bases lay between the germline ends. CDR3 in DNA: TGTGCCAGCAGCTTCGGGTCGGGACACTCCTACGAGCAGTACGTC. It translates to CASSFGSGHSYEQYV.